A selection of T cell receptor beta chains follows, all from one sample in a study of monozygotic twins with inflammatory bowel disease. For each CDR3 protein, TCRdb gives one entry from its re-call of the 5' RACE reads, without DNA. The table lists roughly 140,000 distinct CDR3 sequences, with under 2.5% in the top ten. Sequenced: blood. The receptors here all came from a human donor with ulcerative colitis or Crohn's disease, or a healthy co-twin of an affected twin (not recorded which). CDR3s include the opening cysteine and the closing phenylalanine or tryptophan.

TRBV20-1	TRBJ2-3	14	CSARRGGNTDTQYF
TRBV6-5	TRBJ2-3	17	CASSYPQQGTSTDTQYF
TRBV12-3/TRBV12-4	TRBJ1-5	15	CASSLGRPREQPQHF
TRBV5-1	TRBJ1-2	14	CASSLEAVNYGYTF
TRBV12-3/TRBV12-4	TRBJ1-2	13	CASSLHSGNGYTF
TRBV3-1	TRBJ2-4	17	CASSQDFPGQGKNIQYF
TRBV15	TRBJ2-3	18	CATSRHRDRGKYTDTQYF
TRBV6-2/TRBV6-3	TRBJ2-4	11	CASSYGNIQYF
TRBV7-6	TRBJ1-1	14	CASSFGTGGTEAFF
TRBV3-1	TRBJ2-3	15	CASSQNREITDTQYF
TRBV7-6	TRBJ2-7	16	CASSFDEGQGSYEQYF
TRBV28	TRBJ1-5	13	CASTRTLTVTQHF
TRBV18	TRBJ2-3	12	CASSPSRDTQYF
TRBV5-1	TRBJ2-7	14	CASSLRQGPYEQYF
TRBV7-9	TRBJ2-7	16	CASSLPPTTGTYEQYF
TRBV18	TRBJ1-4	15	CASSPDASANEKLFF
TRBV20-1	TRBJ1-1	16	CSARRQGMGRNTEAFF
TRBV12-1	TRBJ1-2	15	CAGRTGVHINYGYTF
TRBV5-5	TRBJ2-1	17	CASSWGWVAGAPIEQFF
TRBV7-8	TRBJ1-4	12	CASSKNRVLLFF
TRBV5-6	TRBJ1-1	16	CASSSASWAMNTEAFF
TRBV27	TRBJ2-3	16	CASSSRAGGPSDTQYF
TRBV5-1	TRBJ1-1	14	CASSFGGGGTEAFF
TRBV11-2	TRBJ2-2	15	CASSLHSGNTGELFF
TRBV27	TRBJ2-6	16	CASKEWGASGANVLTF
TRBV28	TRBJ2-1	17	CASSLFGLAGTVDEQFF